Following are 23 T cell receptor beta chains from one sample sequenced in a study of shared clonotypes between healthy human individuals. Sequencing was performed with immunoSEQ multiplex PCR; in TCRdb, only in-frame clones are kept and a portion is missing. The table includes over a million clones, around 78% detected once. Sample: memory CD4+ T cells from PBMCs. Subset here: CD45RA-negative fraction. Receptors originate from a man between 18 and 35 years old in good health. Some clones in this sample may be carry-over from other donors' samples.

The gene calls are TRBV5-1 and TRBJ2-1; 7 bases are a match to TRBD1. Looked up from germline, CDR1 is SGHRS and CDR2 is YFSETQ. Trimming removed 0 bases from V and 7 bases from J; junction bases left unmatched: 10. The length of the CDR3 is 16 residues. CDR3 coding DNA: TGCGCCAGCAGCTTGGCCCCGGGACAGAGTGGAAATGAGCAGTTCTTC. This encodes CASSLAPGQSGNEQFF.

This chain connects TRBV7-2 to TRBJ1-1; D may be TRBD1 (6 bases). Per germline, CDR1 SGHTA and CDR2 FQGNSA. This CDR3 is 16 amino acids long. Trimming cost V 5 bases and J 1 base, with 17 bases left between them. CDR3 protein: CASSTYRGRGNTEAFF. DNA of the CDR3: TGTGCCAGCAGCACCTACCGGGGGCGGGGGAACACTGAAGCTTTCTTT. Based on the CDR3 plus reference TRBV7-2 and TRBJ1-1, the full variable domain is GAGVSQSPSNKVTEKGKDVELRCDPISGHTALYWYRQSLGQGLEFLIYFQGNSAPDKSGLPSDRFSAERTGGSVSTLTIQRTQQEDSAVYLCASSTYRGRGNTEAFFGQGTRLTVV.

Concerning this clone: A read error may produce the germline difference seen at one junction end. The chain combines TRBV5-3 with TRBJ2-7, with TRBD1 as a possible D gene (5 bases). TRBV5-3 is sorted into the ORF group, with uncertain function. This CDR3 contains 15 residues. This chain's CDR3 is CASSYNGAKPYEQYF. The CDR3 nucleotides read TGTGCCAGCAGCTACAATGGGGCTAAGCCCTACGAGCAGTACTTC.

The rearrangement joins TRBV6-1 to TRBJ2-6; no definite D call. Between the trimmed V and J ends, which lost 6 bases and 2 bases, there was a span of 8 bases. The CDR3 totals 14 residues. The germline V gene encodes CDR1 MNHNS and CDR2 SASEGT. The CDR3 is CASRGWTGANVLTF. In nucleotides, the CDR3 is TGTGCCAGCAGGGGGTGGACTGGGGCCAACGTCCTGACTTTC.

This rearrangement joins TRBV2 to TRBJ2-2; tentatively, D is TRBD2 (6 bases). In germline, CDR1 is SNHLY, CDR2 FYNNEI. This CDR3 is built from 17 residues. V lost 1 base and J lost 3, with 15 bases in between. CDR3 nucleotides: TGTGCCAGCAGTGAAGGTAGCGGTTCTGTGGACACCGGGGAGCTGTTTTTT. Translated: CASSEGSGSVDTGELFF.

As for this clone: The sample carries other DNA sequences with the same CDR3. CDR3 residues: CASRTSGNYEQYF. The CDR3 DNA reads as TGTGCCAGCCGGACTAGCGGGAACTACGAGCAGTACTTC. The V gene is TRBV28, the J gene TRBJ2-7, with 12 bases that match TRBD2. V dropped 8 bases and J dropped 3; count of bases not matched to a gene: 2. CDR3 length: 13 amino acids. CDR1 and CDR2 (germline): MDHEN, SYDVKM.

On this clone itself: Within the sample, other DNA sequences also encode this same CDR3. The V and J genes are TRBV28 and TRBJ2-3; the D is unclear. Germline CDR1 MDHEN, CDR2 SYDVKM. V was shortened by 5 bases and J by 4 bases, with 7 bases between the two germline ends. The CDR3 totals 12 residues. CDR3 sequence reads: CASSLRSDTQYF. In DNA form, the CDR3 reads TGTGCCAGCAGTCTGAGGTCAGATACGCAGTATTTT.

This clone was counted a few times. The rearrangement uses TRBV30 and TRBJ1-4, with no clear D. V dropped 0 bases and J dropped 7 bases, with 18 bases sitting between them. Germline V lookup: CDR1 GTSNPN, CDR2 SVGIG (reference sequence). The CDR3 extends over 16 amino acids. As DNA, the CDR3 is TGTGCCTGGAGTGTACAATTGAACTTGGGTGGTGAAAAACTGTTTTTT. Protein product: CAWSVQLNLGGEKLFF.

This clone came up a few times. The chain joins TRBV28 to TRBJ1-5; D perhaps matches TRBD1 (5 bases). This CDR3 is 15 amino acids long. Deletions cut 8 bases from V and 5 bases from J, with 19 bases between. CDR1 MDHEN and CDR2 SYDVKM come from the germline V gene. The CDR3 loop reads CASEGGAGGYQPQHF. CDR3 nucleotide sequence: TGTGCCAGCGAGGGTGGGGCCGGGGGTTATCAGCCCCAGCATTTT.

The chain uses TRBV6-5 and TRBJ1-2; D is ambiguous. With 7 bases removed from V and 2 bases from J, the gap between germline ends came to 14 bases. The germline CDR1 and CDR2 sequences are MNHEY and SVGAGI. This CDR3 contains 14 residues. CDR3 loop: CASTPFRTNYGYTF. CDR3 coding DNA: TGTGCCAGCACCCCCTTCCGGACCAACTATGGCTACACCTTC.

V gene TRBV28 combines with J gene TRBJ2-1; D remains ambiguous. Trimming removed 5 bases from V and 9 bases from J, with 14 bases in between. Germline V gives CDR1 MDHEN, CDR2 SYDVKM. The CDR3 consists of 13 residues. The CDR3: CASSPTAGGEQFF. CDR3 DNA sequence: TGTGCCAGCAGTCCTACAGCTGGCGGTGAGCAGTTCTTC.

The gene calls are TRBV6-1 and TRBJ2-7; TRBD1 might be the D (6 bases). V lost 8 bases, J lost 6 bases, and 14 bases lay in between. The CDR3 spans 12 residues. CDR1 and CDR2 (germline): MNHNS, SASEGT. The CDR3 spells CASRGDRSEQYF. The CDR3 DNA is TGTGCCAGCCGTGGAGACAGGAGCGAGCAGTACTTC.

The chain is built from TRBV28 and TRBJ1-5; D is uncertain. V gave up 7 bases and J gave up 7 bases, with 11 bases separating them. The CDR3 has 12 residues. CDR1 and CDR2 from the germline V gene are MDHEN and SYDVKM. CDR3 sequence (DNA): TGTGCCAGCATAGGAGTGCGGCAGCCCCAGCATTTT. Translation gives CASIGVRQPQHF.

The chain combines TRBV6-5 with TRBJ2-2; D remains ambiguous. The CDR3 spans 16 residues. CDR1 and CDR2 (germline): MNHEY, SVGAGI. The germline V and J ends were trimmed by 0 bases and 6 bases, with 14 bases remaining between them. This CDR3 is CASSYSPTRLAGELFF. The CDR3 coding sequence is TGTGCCAGCAGTTACTCGCCCACGAGGTTGGCCGGGGAGCTGTTTTTT.

CDR3 amino acids: CASSVFSRGSAQFF. The CDR3 DNA reads TGTGCCAGCAGCGTATTCAGTCGGGGGAGCGCACAGTTCTTC. This rearrangement joins TRBV9 to TRBJ2-1; weak D call: TRBD2 (6 bases). V was pared by 1 base and J by 13 bases, with 18 bases between. Germline CDR1 reads SGDLS; CDR2 reads YYNGEE. The CDR3 runs to 14 residues.

As for this clone: The same CDR3 arises from other DNA sequences in this sample as well. CDR3 coding DNA: TGCGCCAGCAGTAGCGGGCAAACCTACAATGAGCAGTTCTTC. Translated, it gives CASSSGQTYNEQFF. This rearrangement joins TRBV5-1 to TRBJ2-1; 7 nucleotides agree with TRBD2. CDR1 SGHRS and CDR2 YFSETQ come from the germline V gene. J was trimmed by 2 bases and V by 5 bases; bases with no gene match: 4. This CDR3 has 14 residues.

The J gene is TRBJ1-2, the V gene TRBV7-4, with 9 positions matching TRBD1. Trimming removed 7 bases from V and 8 bases from J; junction bases left unmatched: 14. This CDR3 contains 15 residues. CDR1 is SGHVT and CDR2 is SQSDAQ in the germline V gene. CDR3 region: CASKSGQGCALGYTF. The CDR3 region has the DNA TGTGCCAGCAAATCAGGACAGGGGTGCGCGTTGGGCTACACCTTC. Drawing the rest from reference TRBV7-4 and TRBJ1-2, the complete variable domain is GAGVSQSPRYKVAKRGRDVALRCDSISGHVTLYWYRQTLGQGSEVLTYSQSDAQRDKSGRPSGRFSAERPERSVSTLKIQRTEQGDSAVYLCASKSGQGCALGYTFGSGTRLTVV.

The genes are TRBV2 and TRBJ2-3; D is uncertain. The germline V gene has CDR1 SNHLY and CDR2 FYNNEI. This CDR3 region has 10 residues. The V gene lost 8 bases and the J gene lost 5 bases, with 5 bases spanning the gap. As DNA, the CDR3 is TGTGCCAGCGCTAGAGATACGCAGTATTTT. It specifies CASARDTQYF. The full variable domain, rest sourced from reference TRBV2 and TRBJ2-3, is EPEVTQTPSHQVTQMGQEVILRCVPISNHLYFYWYRQILGQKVEFLVSFYNNEISEKSEIFDDQFSVERPDGSNFTLKIRSTKLEDSAMYFCASARDTQYFGPGTRLTVL.

The gene calls are TRBV7-9 and TRBJ2-3, with 11 bases fitting TRBD2. Germline CDR1 reads SEHNR; CDR2 reads FQNEAQ (reference sequence). The length of the CDR3 is 18 residues. Unmatched junction bases numbered 10, after V lost 5 bases and J lost 0 bases. The CDR3 bases are TGTGCCAGCAGCCCCAAACTCCGACTAGCGGGGAGCACAGATACGCAGTATTTT. Protein product: CASSPKLRLAGSTDTQYF.

The chain uses TRBV6-6 and TRBJ2-1; 7 bases are a match to TRBD2. In germline, CDR1 is MNHNY, CDR2 SVGAGI (reference sequence). Losses at the gene ends were 4 bases for V and 8 bases for J; bases not matched to a gene: 11. The CDR3 has 15 amino acids. The CDR3 nucleotides are TGTGCCAGCAGTTCCCCGGAAGCGGGAATTGATGAGCAGTTCTTC. Translation gives CASSSPEAGIDEQFF.

The CDR3 sequence: CASSPRGWEQFF. The CDR3 DNA sequence: TGTGCCAGCAGCCCGCGGGGGTGGGAGCAGTTCTTC. V and J are TRBV11-2 and TRBJ2-1; 7 nucleotides line up with TRBD2. The germline gives CDR1 SGHAT, CDR2 FQNNGV. The CDR3 runs 12 residues. V lost 5 bases to trimming and J lost 10 bases; unmatched junction nucleotides: 5.

This clone was seen only a few times. This sample includes further DNA sequences coding for the same CDR3. The V call is TRBV9, the J call TRBJ2-7; TRBD1 matches 7 bases. V lost 2 bases, J lost 2 bases, and 4 bases stayed unmatched. There are 14 residues in the CDR3. Germline-derived CDR1 and CDR2 are SGDLS and YYNGEE. The CDR3 sequence is CASSVGDRAYEQYF. The CDR3, as DNA: TGTGCCAGCAGCGTGGGAGACAGGGCCTACGAGCAGTACTTC. Supplemented by reference TRBV9 and TRBJ2-7, the full variable domain reads DSGVTQTPKHLITATGQRVTLRCSPRSGDLSVYWYQQSLDQGLQFLIQYYNGEERAKGNILERFSAQQFPDLHSELNLSSLELGDSALYFCASSVGDRAYEQYFGPGTRLTVT.

The chain recombines TRBV5-1 with TRBJ2-5, with 9 nucleotides matching TRBD1. This CDR3 has 16 residues. With 3 bases clipped from V and 1 base from J, the junction kept 7 bases outside the gene matches. Per germline, CDR1 SGHRS and CDR2 YFSETQ. DNA of the CDR3: TGCGCCAGCAGCTGGGGGTACAGGGGGCCCCAAGAGACCCAGTACTTC. It specifies CASSWGYRGPQETQYF.